This T cell receptor (beta chain) originates from a study of blood T cell repertoires in COVID-19. Study-wide context: Whether acute or convalescent, the COVID-19 samples came from the United States, Italy and Spain. PBMCs, B-cell-depleted T cells, or T cells provided the cDNA or gDNA that made up the material.

Trimming pared 1 base from V and 16 bases from J, leaving 11 bases between. The germline gives CDR1 SGHTA, CDR2 FQGTGA. This CDR3 is 11 amino acids long. The sample holds a few counts of this clone. Original processing methods: Quantification of nucleated cells was approximated via reference gene primer amplification. Clones were sequenced by immunoSEQ multiplex PCR, and TCRdb holds only the in-frame ones, with some missing. The D gene and trimming were derived from the DNA, and the V and J assignments and clone size from that table. The top ten hold under 6% of the sample, which has 45,000 to 55,000 clones, 70% to 90% seen once.

Sequenced: peripheral blood. This clonotype originated in a human donor in a cohort sampled during active COVID-19. The V and J genes are TRBV7-3 and TRBJ2-1; D remains ambiguous. CDR3 DNA: TGTGCCAGCAGCTTAAATGCAGGAAAATTCTTC. Encoded protein: CASSLNAGKFF.